The next 22 T cell receptor beta chains were all read from a single sample in a study of T-cell reconstitution after alpha-beta-depleted transplantation in children (dated by TCRdb to 2015 to 2016). Library prep was done by PCR. Sequenced using an Illumina HiSeq 2500. TCR library preparation used molecular barcoding, with unique molecular identifiers applied to normalize quantification of the TCRbeta repertoire. The public reads were reanalyzed by TCRdb: fastp trimming at Q25, MiXCR alignment, in-frame beta chains only. Every distinct CDR3 protein forms one entry, paired with its most common genes and DNA. Counted in this sample were over 550,000 distinct CDR3 sequences; approximately 10% of them appeared once. The ten largest account for roughly 4% of the sample. The sample was PBMCs from the stem cell graft donor, taken from the stem cell graft. Receptor source: a human donor who donated a stem cell graft to a child with acute myeloid leukemia.

The rearrangement links TRBV29-1 to TRBJ1-2; D may be TRBD1 (5 bases). The CDR3 is 11 amino acids. V shed 7 bases and J shed 4 bases, with 10 bases lying between them. Looked up from germline, CDR1 is SQVTM and CDR2 is ANQGSEA. CDR3 in amino acids: CSADTFYGYTF. CDR3 DNA: TGCAGCGCGGACACGTTCTATGGCTACACCTTC.

This clonotype came up once. This chain connects TRBV20-1 to TRBJ2-1, with unresolved D. The CDR3 totals 11 residues. In germline, CDR1 is DFQATT, CDR2 SNEGSKA (reference sequence). V lost 6 bases to trimming and J lost 11 bases, with 14 bases between them. In DNA, the CDR3 is TGCAGTGCAGCCCTTCTATCGCAGCAGTTCTTC. It specifies CSAALLSQQFF.

In its sample, this clonotype was seen a few times. The junction does not match germline at one end; this may be a read error. The V call is TRBV20-1, the J call TRBJ2-7; 7 bases align to TRBD2. Germline-derived CDR1 and CDR2 are DFQATT and SNEGSKA (reference sequence). The CDR3 consists of 17 residues. CDR3 nucleotides: TGCTGTGCTAGAGAAGAGCGGGGCATAAATATTGCCTACGAGCAGTACTTC. Its translation: CCAREERGINIAYEQYF.

In this sample, this clonotype turned up a few times. The chain recombines TRBV29-1 with TRBJ2-2; TRBD2 matches at 8 bases. The CDR3 extends over 15 amino acids. The junction had 6 bases not matched to a gene; V was cut back by 6 bases and J by 0 bases. CDR1 is SQVTM, CDR2 ANQGSEA, per germline. CDR3 bases: TGCAGCGTGGGCCGGGGACTAGCGAACACCGGGGAGCTGTTTTTT. Translating it yields CSVGRGLANTGELFF.

Many counts were recorded for this clonotype. The chain recombines TRBV29-1 with TRBJ2-1; D remains ambiguous. Per germline, CDR1 SQVTM and CDR2 ANQGSEA. V was shortened by 3 bases and J by 2 bases, with 8 bases between the two germline ends. This CDR3 has 13 residues. The DNA of the CDR3 is TGCAGCGTTGAGCCCCCGGCCTACAATGAGCAGTTCTTC. The encoded protein is CSVEPPAYNEQFF.

The chain combines TRBV10-3 with TRBJ1-3; D is possibly TRBD1 (5 bases). The CDR3 has 15 residues. Trimming took off 6 bases at V and 0 bases at J, with 12 bases between the two ends. Germline V CDR1 and CDR2: ENHRY, SYGVKD. CDR3 bases: TGTGCCATCAGGCGGGACGGAACCTCTGGAAACACCATATATTTT. The encoded protein is CAIRRDGTSGNTIYF.

This clonotype was seen more than once but under ten times. This chain links TRBV20-1 with TRBJ1-6; D may be TRBD1 (5 bases). The V and J ends lost 1 base and 6 bases respectively, with 13 bases between them. The CDR3 length is 15 residues. The germline V gene has CDR1 DFQATT and CDR2 SNEGSKA (reference sequence). The DNA for the CDR3 is TGCAGTGCTAGAGCCGCAGGGAGAGGTAATTCACCCCTCCACTTT. Translating it yields CSARAAGRGNSPLHF.

The chain couples TRBV12-3 or TRBV12-4 to TRBJ1-1; D unresolved. The CDR3 runs 15 residues. V was trimmed by 7 bases and J by 0 bases, leaving 15 bases between them. The CDR3 region has the DNA TGTGCCAGCACCGAAGGCAGACTGGTGAACACTGAAGCTTTCTTT. It is translated as CASTEGRLVNTEAFF.

There are many counts of this clonotype. The V gene is TRBV29-1, the J gene TRBJ2-1; 10 bases match TRBD1. The V and J ends lost 6 bases and 4 bases, in that order; junction bases with no gene match: 3. The germline gives CDR1 SQVTM, CDR2 ANQGSEA. The CDR3 spans 13 residues. CDR3 region: CSVTGGVYNEQFF. The CDR3 DNA reads as TGCAGCGTGACAGGGGGCGTTTACAATGAGCAGTTCTTC.

This chain connects TRBV20-1 to TRBJ1-5, with D unresolved. V was pared by 2 bases and J by 5 bases, with 16 bases between. The germline CDR1 and CDR2 sequences are DFQATT and SNEGSKA (reference sequence). The CDR3 has 15 amino acids. The CDR3 reads CSARPHGIRDQPQHF. The DNA of the CDR3 is TGCAGTGCTAGACCTCACGGGATTCGGGATCAGCCCCAGCATTTT.

This clonotype was seen a few times. The rearrangement uses TRBV20-1 and TRBJ2-7, with TRBD1 identical over 7 bases. The ends lost 3 bases at V and 4 bases at J; junction bases unmatched: 12. The CDR3 sequence is 15 residues long. Per the germline V gene, CDR1 is DFQATT and CDR2 is SNEGSKA (reference sequence). The CDR3 sequence is CSARDRDSEVYEQYF. In DNA form, the CDR3 reads TGCAGTGCTAGGGACCGGGACAGTGAGGTGTACGAGCAGTACTTC.

This clonotype was counted at least ten times. V usage is TRBV6-1 and J usage is TRBJ1-3; D gene unclear. The CDR3 length is 17 residues. The germline CDR1 and CDR2 sequences are MNHNS and SASEGT. The V gene lost 8 bases and the J gene lost 0 bases, with 20 bases spanning the gap. The chain's CDR3 is CASARQTELYSGNTIYF. The CDR3 coding sequence is TGTGCCAGCGCCCGGCAGACCGAACTCTACTCTGGAAACACCATATATTTT.

At least ten counts were recorded for this clonotype. The chain employs TRBV5-1 and TRBJ2-7, with TRBD1 matching over 8 bases. The CDR3 runs to 14 residues. With V trimmed by 4 bases and J by 0 bases, 3 bases remained unmatched. Germline assignment: CDR1 SGHRS and CDR2 YFSETQ. CDR3 bases: TGCGCCAGCAGCGGGACAGGCAGCTCCTACGAGCAGTACTTC. As protein: CASSGTGSSYEQYF.

This clonotype was seen only a few times. The rearrangement links TRBV12-3 or TRBV12-4 to TRBJ2-1, with D maybe TRBD2 (5 bases). V gave up 0 bases and J gave up 9 bases, with 15 bases separating them. This CDR3 has 15 residues. Written as DNA, the CDR3 is TGTGCCAGCAGTTTAGCGGGAATGGAGGCCATTGAGCAGTTCTTC. Its protein product is CASSLAGMEAIEQFF.

The V call is TRBV24-1, the J call TRBJ1-5; D is ambiguous. The CDR3 contains 12 residues. Germline lookup yields CDR1 KGHDR and CDR2 SFDVKD. V gave up 4 bases and J gave up 7 bases, with 7 bases separating them. This CDR3 reads CATSDGFQPQHF. The CDR3 DNA follows: TGTGCCACCAGTGACGGTTTCCAGCCCCAGCATTTT.

This clonotype was seen only a few times. The genes are TRBV11-1 and TRBJ2-3; no definite D call. There are 14 residues in the CDR3. The germline V gene encodes CDR1 SGHAT and CDR2 FQDESV (reference sequence). Trimming removed 5 bases at V and 6 bases at J, with 15 bases between. In DNA form, the CDR3 reads TGTGCCAGCAGCCCCCGGGCCCCGTCGGATACGCAGTATTTT. It specifies CASSPRAPSDTQYF.

The rearrangement uses TRBV15 and TRBJ2-7, with D maybe TRBD2 (6 bases). The CDR3 contains 16 residues. Germline-derived CDR1 and CDR2 are LNHNV and YYDKDF (reference sequence). Trimming took off 1 base at V and 1 base at J, with 14 bases between the two ends. CDR3 region: CATSRVVGRGSYEQYF. The CDR3 bases are TGTGCCACCAGCAGAGTGGTGGGTCGGGGGTCCTACGAGCAGTACTTC.

This sequence joins TRBV20-1 and TRBJ2-1, with D possibly TRBD2 on 6 matching bases. Looked up from germline, CDR1 is DFQATT and CDR2 is SNEGSKA (reference sequence). CDR3 length: 15 residues. The V end lost 0 bases, the J end lost 9 bases, and 18 bases lay between the germline ends. This CDR3 is CSARDPNGSGGEQFF. For the CDR3, the DNA is TGCAGTGCTAGAGACCCGAACGGTTCCGGGGGTGAGCAGTTCTTC.

This clonotype occurred many times. The J gene is TRBJ2-1, the V gene TRBV12-3 or TRBV12-4; TRBD1 aligns across 11 bases. The CDR3 covers 14 residues. The J segment lost 10 bases and the V segment lost 8 bases, leaving 10 bases of the junction unmatched. The CDR3 bases are TGTGCCAGCTACAAGGACAGGGGGCAGTGGGAGCAGTTCTTC. This translates into CASYKDRGQWEQFF.

This clonotype was seen a few times. The chain joins TRBV5-5 to TRBJ2-5, with D perhaps matching TRBD2 (7 bases). V gave up 0 bases and J gave up 1 base, with 16 bases separating them. CDR1 is SGHKS, CDR2 YYEKEE, per germline (reference sequence). This CDR3 comprises 17 residues. The CDR3 is CASSLVLGGGGQETQYF. CDR3 nucleotides: TGTGCCAGCAGCTTGGTACTGGGGGGCGGGGGCCAAGAGACCCAGTACTTC.

In this sample, this clonotype turned up many times. This rearrangement joins TRBV7-2 to TRBJ2-5, with TRBD2 matching over 7 bases. The CDR3 runs 13 residues. Germline V lookup: CDR1 SGHTA, CDR2 FQGNSA. V dropped 5 bases and J dropped 5; count of bases not matched to a gene: 5. The CDR3: CASSPGTMETQYF. The CDR3 DNA reads as TGTGCCAGCAGCCCGGGGACTATGGAGACCCAGTACTTC.

The sample holds many counts of this clonotype. The V call is TRBV27, the J call TRBJ2-7; 7 nucleotides match TRBD1. The J segment lost 3 bases and the V segment lost 2 bases, leaving 10 bases of the junction unmatched. Germline V CDR1 and CDR2: MNHEY, SMNVEV (reference sequence). The CDR3 sequence is 16 residues long. CDR3 residues: CASSLEPPGQFYEQYF. The CDR3 DNA is TGTGCCAGCAGTTTAGAACCGCCGGGACAGTTCTACGAGCAGTACTTC.